Following are 5 T cell receptor beta chains from one sample sequenced in a study of blood T cell repertoires in COVID-19. The assay was immunoSEQ multiplex PCR, and TCRdb's table has in-frame clones only and misses some. The sample holds a few hundred thousand clones; about 90% are singletons and the top ten take approximately 2.9%. The material sequenced was PBMCs or T cells enriched from blood (not recorded which). These receptors originate from a woman between 45 and 60 years old who had been exposed to COVID-19.

The CDR3 region has the DNA TGCGCCAGCAGCCAGTTAGCGGGGGGGCAGGATACGCAGTATTTT. Its protein is CASSQLAGGQDTQYF. The chain uses TRBV4-1 and TRBJ2-3, with 11 bases aligning to TRBD2. This CDR3 contains 15 residues. Germline V gene lookup returns CDR1 MGHRA and CDR2 YSYEKL. The V gene end was trimmed by 3 bases and the J gene end by 6 bases; junction bases not matched to a gene: 5.

The CDR3 DNA sequence: TGTGCCAGTACTAAGGACAGGGTCGGGGGCTACACCTTC. Protein: CASTKDRVGGYTF. J is TRBJ1-2 and V is TRBV19; 8 nucleotides agree with TRBD1. This CDR3 comprises 13 residues. The trim removed 7 bases at V and 8 bases at J, leaving 9 bases unmatched. The germline gives CDR1 LNHDA, CDR2 SQIVND (reference sequence).

The chain has TRBV19 and TRBJ2-7; 9 bases match TRBD1. The CDR3 sequence is 15 residues long. CDR1 LNHDA and CDR2 SQIVND come from the germline V gene (reference sequence). The junction had 9 bases not matched to a gene; V was cut back by 4 bases and J by 5 bases. The CDR3 region is CASSNGQGIVNEQYF. CDR3 DNA sequence: TGTGCCAGTAGTAACGGACAGGGGATTGTAAACGAGCAGTACTTC.

This sequence joins TRBV5-1 and TRBJ2-2; 8 nucleotides line up with TRBD1. Unmatched junction bases numbered 6, after V lost 4 bases and J lost 7 bases. This CDR3 comprises 14 residues. In germline, CDR1 is SGHRS, CDR2 YFSETQ. The CDR3 nucleotides are TGCGCCAGCAGCGCGGACAGGGTTATCGGGGAGCTGTTTTTT. Translation gives CASSADRVIGELFF.

V usage is TRBV6-2 or TRBV6-3 and J usage is TRBJ1-1; D unclear. In germline, CDR1 is MNHEY, CDR2 SVGEGT. There are 12 residues in the CDR3. Deletions cut 6 bases from V and 1 base from J, with 6 bases between. The CDR3 nucleotides read TGTGCCAGCAGCCGACAGAACACTGAAGCTTTCTTT. It is translated as CASSRQNTEAFF.